This TCR beta chain derives from a study of blood T cell repertoires in COVID-19. Study in general: The United States, Italy and Spain provided the acute and convalescent COVID-19 samples. The cDNA or gDNA used as material had been derived from T cells, B-cell-depleted T cells, or PBMCs.

Trimming cost V 6 bases and J 4 bases, with 12 bases left between them. The germline V gene encodes CDR1 LNHDA and CDR2 SQIVND (reference sequence). CDR3 size: 13 residues. Study processing details: Amplifying reference gene primers gave estimates of nucleated cell counts. The assay was immunoSEQ multiplex PCR, and TCRdb's table has in-frame clones only and misses some. That table gives V, J and clone size, and the DNA gave D and trimming. The profile shows roughly 250,000 clones, more than 75% of them singletons. What was sequenced was peripheral blood. V is TRBV19 and J is TRBJ1-2; no reliable D call. The clonotype originates from a middle-aged man with acute or convalescent COVID-19. CDR3 bases: TGTGCCAGTAGCAAACCCCCCAGCTATGGCTACACCTTC. Translation gives CASSKPPSYGYTF.